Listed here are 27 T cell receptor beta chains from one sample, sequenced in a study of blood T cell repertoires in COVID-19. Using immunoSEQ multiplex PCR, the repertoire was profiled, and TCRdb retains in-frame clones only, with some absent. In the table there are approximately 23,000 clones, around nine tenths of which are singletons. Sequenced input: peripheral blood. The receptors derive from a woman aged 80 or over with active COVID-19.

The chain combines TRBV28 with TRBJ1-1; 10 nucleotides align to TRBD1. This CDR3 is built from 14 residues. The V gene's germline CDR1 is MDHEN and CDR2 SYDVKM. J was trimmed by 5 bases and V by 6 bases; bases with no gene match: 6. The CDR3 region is CASSQTGGKTEAFF. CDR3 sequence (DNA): TGTGCCAGCAGCCAGACAGGGGGCAAGACTGAAGCTTTCTTT.

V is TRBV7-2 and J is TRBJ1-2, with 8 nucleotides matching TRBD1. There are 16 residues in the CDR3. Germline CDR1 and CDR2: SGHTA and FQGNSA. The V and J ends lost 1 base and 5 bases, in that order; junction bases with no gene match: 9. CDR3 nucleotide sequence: TGTGCCAGCAGCTTAGACCAGGGGGCTTTAGGGTATGGCTACACCTTC. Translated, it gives CASSLDQGALGYGYTF.

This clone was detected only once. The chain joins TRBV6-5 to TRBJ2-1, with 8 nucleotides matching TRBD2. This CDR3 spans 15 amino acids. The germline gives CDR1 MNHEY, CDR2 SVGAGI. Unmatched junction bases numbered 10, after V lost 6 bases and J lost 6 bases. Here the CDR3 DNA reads TGTGCCAGCAGGCGCTCGCGGGGGGTTACCAATGAGCAGTTCTTC. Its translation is CASRRSRGVTNEQFF.

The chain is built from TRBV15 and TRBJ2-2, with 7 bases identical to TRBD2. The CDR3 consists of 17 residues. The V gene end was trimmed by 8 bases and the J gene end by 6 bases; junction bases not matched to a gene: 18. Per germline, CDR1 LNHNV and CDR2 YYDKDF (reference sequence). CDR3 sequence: CATAPDLSGGYPGELFF. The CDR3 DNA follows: TGTGCCACCGCCCCTGATCTTTCGGGGGGATATCCCGGGGAGCTGTTTTTT.

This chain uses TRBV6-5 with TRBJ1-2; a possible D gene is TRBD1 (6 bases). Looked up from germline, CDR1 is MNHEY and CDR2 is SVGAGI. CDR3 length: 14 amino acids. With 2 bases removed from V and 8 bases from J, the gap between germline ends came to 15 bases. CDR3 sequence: CASSYLGGGRGYTF. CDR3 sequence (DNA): TGTGCCAGCAGTTACCTTGGGGGGGGCCGGGGCTACACCTTC.

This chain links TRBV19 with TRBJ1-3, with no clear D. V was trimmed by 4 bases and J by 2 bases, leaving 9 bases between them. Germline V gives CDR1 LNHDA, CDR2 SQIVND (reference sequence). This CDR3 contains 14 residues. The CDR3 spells CASSTSVAGNTIYF. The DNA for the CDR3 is TGTGCCAGTAGTACGTCGGTAGCTGGAAACACCATATATTTT.

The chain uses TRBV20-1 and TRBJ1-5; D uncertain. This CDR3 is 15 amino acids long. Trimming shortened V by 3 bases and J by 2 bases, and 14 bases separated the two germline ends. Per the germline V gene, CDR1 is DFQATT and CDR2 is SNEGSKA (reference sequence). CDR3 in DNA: TGCAGTGCTAGTTCGTTCGGGGTTGGCAATCAGCCCCAGCATTTT. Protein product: CSASSFGVGNQPQHF.

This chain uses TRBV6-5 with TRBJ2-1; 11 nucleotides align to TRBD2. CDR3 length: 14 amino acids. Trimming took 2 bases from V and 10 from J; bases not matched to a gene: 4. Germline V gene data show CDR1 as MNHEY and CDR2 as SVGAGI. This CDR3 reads CASSYGTSGLEQFF. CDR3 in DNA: TGTGCCAGCAGTTACGGGACTAGCGGCTTGGAGCAGTTCTTC.

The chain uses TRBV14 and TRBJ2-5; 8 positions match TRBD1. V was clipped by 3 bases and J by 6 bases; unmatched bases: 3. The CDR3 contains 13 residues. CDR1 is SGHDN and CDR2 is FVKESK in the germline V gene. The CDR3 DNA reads TGTGCCAGCAGCCAGGACAGGGCTAAGACCCAGTACTTC. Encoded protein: CASSQDRAKTQYF.

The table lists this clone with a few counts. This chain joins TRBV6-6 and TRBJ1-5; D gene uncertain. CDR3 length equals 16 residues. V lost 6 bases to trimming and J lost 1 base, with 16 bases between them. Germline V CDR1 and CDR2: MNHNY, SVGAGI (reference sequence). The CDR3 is CASRPAGSLSNQPQHF. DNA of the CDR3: TGTGCCAGCAGACCCGCGGGGAGCCTGAGCAATCAGCCCCAGCATTTT.

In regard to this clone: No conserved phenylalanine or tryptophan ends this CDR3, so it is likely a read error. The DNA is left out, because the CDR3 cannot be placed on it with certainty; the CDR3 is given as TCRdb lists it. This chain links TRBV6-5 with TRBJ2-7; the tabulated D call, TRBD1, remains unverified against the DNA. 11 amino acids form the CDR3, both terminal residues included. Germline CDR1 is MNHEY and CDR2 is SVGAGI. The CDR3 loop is CASSTGTGFVI.

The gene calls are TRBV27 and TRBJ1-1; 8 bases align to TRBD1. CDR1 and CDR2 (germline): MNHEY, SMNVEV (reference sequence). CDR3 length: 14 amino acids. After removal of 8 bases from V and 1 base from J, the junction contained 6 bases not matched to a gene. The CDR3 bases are TGTGCCAGCGTAAAGACAGGGGCGAACACTGAAGCTTTCTTT. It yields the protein CASVKTGANTEAFF.

The DNA of the CDR3 is TGTGCCAGTAGTATTCCCTATCAGCCCCAGCATTTT. Protein sequence: CASSIPYQPQHF. V is TRBV19 and J is TRBJ1-5; the D is unclear. The CDR3 loop spans 12 amino acids. CDR1 LNHDA and CDR2 SQIVND come from the germline V gene (reference sequence). V dropped 3 bases and J dropped 5 bases, with 5 bases sitting between them. Full variable domain (remainder filled in from reference TRBV19 and TRBJ1-5): DGGITQSPKYLFRKEGQNVTLSCEQNLNHDAMYWYRQDPGQGLRLIYYSQIVNDFQKGDIAEGYSVSREKKESFPLTVTSAQKNPTAFYLCASSIPYQPQHFGDGTRLSIL.

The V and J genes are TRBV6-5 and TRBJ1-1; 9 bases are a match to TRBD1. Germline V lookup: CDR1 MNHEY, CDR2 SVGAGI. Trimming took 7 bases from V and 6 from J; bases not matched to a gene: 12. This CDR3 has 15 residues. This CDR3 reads CASKTAGTGTPEAFF. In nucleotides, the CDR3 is TGTGCCAGCAAAACAGCCGGGACAGGGACGCCTGAAGCTTTCTTT.

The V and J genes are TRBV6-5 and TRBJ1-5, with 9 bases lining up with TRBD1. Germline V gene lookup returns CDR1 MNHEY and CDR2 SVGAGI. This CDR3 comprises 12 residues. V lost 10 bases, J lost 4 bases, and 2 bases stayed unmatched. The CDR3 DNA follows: TGTGCCACGGGACAGGGAAATCAGCCCCAGCATTTT. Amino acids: CATGQGNQPQHF.

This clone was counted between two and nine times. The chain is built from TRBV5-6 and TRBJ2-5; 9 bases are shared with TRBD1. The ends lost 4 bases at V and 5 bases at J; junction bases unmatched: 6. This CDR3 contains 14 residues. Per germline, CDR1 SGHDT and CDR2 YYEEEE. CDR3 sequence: CASSLRTGVETQYF. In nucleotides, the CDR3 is TGTGCCAGCAGCCTACGGACAGGGGTGGAGACCCAGTACTTC. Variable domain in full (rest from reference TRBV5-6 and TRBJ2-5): DAGVTQSPTHLIKTRGQQVTLRCSPKSGHDTVSWYQQALGQGPQFIFQYYEEEERQRGNFPDRFSGHQFPNYSSELNVNALLLGDSALYLCASSLRTGVETQYFGPGTRLLVL.

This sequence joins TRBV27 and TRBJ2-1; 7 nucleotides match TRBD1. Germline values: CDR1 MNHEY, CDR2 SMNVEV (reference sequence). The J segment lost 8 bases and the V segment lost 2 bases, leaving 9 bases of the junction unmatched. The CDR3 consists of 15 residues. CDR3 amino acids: CASSLATGKSDEQFF. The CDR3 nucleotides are TGTGCCAGCAGTTTAGCGACAGGGAAGAGCGATGAGCAGTTCTTC.

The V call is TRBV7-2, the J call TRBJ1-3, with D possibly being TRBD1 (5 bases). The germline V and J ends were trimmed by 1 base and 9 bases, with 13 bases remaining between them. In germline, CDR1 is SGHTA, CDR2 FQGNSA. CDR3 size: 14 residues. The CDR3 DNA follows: TGTGCCAGCAGCTTAGAGTGGCAGGGTGTCACCATATATTTT. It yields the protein CASSLEWQGVTIYF.

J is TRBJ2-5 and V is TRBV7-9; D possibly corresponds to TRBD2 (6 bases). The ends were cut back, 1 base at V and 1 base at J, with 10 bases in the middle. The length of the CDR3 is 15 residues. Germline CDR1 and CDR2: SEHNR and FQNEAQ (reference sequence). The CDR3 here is CASSLVPGGQETQYF. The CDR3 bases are TGTGCCAGCAGCTTAGTTCCCGGGGGCCAAGAGACCCAGTACTTC.

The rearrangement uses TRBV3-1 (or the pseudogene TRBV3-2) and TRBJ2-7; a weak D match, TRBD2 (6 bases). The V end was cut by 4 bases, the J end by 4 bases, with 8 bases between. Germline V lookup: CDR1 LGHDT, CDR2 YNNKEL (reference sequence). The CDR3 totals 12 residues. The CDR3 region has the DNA TGTGCCAGCAGCCCCGGAGGGTACGAGCAGTACTTC. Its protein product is CASSPGGYEQYF.

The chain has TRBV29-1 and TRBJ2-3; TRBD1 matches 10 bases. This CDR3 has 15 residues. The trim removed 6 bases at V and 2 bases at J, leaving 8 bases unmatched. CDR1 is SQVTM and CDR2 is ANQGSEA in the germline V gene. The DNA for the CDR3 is TGCAGCGTATCGACAGGGGGCCAATTCACAGATACGCAGTATTTT. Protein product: CSVSTGGQFTDTQYF.

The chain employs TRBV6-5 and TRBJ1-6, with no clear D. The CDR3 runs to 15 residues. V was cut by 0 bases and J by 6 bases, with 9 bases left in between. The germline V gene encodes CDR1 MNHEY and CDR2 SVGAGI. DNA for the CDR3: TGTGCCAGCAGTTACTCGGGAGGAGTTAATTCACCCCTCCACTTT. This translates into CASSYSGGVNSPLHF.

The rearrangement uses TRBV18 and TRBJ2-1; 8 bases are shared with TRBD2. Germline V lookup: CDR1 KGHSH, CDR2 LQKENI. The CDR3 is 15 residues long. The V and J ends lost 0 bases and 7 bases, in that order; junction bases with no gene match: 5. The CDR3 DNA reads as TGTGCCAGCTCACCACCGACGGGGGGGGAGAATGAGCAGTTCTTC. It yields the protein CASSPPTGGENEQFF.

CDR3 sequence (DNA): TGTGCCAGCAGCCAAGATAACAGTCCCTCGGGGGGGCAGTACTTC. It is translated as CASSQDNSPSGGQYF. The rearrangement joins TRBV3-1 (or the pseudogene TRBV3-2) to TRBJ2-7, with 7 bases lining up with TRBD2. The CDR3 is 15 amino acids. Germline trimming cut 0 bases from V and 9 bases from J; bases unmatched to any gene: 11. Germline V gives CDR1 LGHDT, CDR2 YNNKEL (reference sequence).

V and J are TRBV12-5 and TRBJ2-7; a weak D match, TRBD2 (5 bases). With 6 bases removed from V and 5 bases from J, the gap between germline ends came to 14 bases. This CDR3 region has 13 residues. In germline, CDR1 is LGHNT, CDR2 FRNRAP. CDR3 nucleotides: TGTGCTAGTGGGGATAGGGAGACCCACGAGCAGTACTTC. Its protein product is CASGDRETHEQYF.

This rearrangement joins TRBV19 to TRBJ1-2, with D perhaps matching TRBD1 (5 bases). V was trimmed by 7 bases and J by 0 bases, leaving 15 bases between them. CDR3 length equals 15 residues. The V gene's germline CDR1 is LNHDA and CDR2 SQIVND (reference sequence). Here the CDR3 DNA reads TGTGCCAGTAATGGCAGGGTTTCAGCTAACTATGGCTACACCTTC. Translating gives CASNGRVSANYGYTF.

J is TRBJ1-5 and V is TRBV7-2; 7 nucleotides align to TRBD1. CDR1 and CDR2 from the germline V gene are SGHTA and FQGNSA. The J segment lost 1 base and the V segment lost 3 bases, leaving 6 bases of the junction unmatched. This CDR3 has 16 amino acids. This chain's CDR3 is CASSFTGVGSNQPQHF. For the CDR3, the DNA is TGTGCCAGCAGCTTTACAGGGGTGGGAAGCAATCAGCCCCAGCATTTT.